The following is a T cell receptor (beta chain) sequence with its context. Antigen: not known. This sample is part of a study of T cell responses to AZD1222 COVID-19 vaccine. The study, taken as a whole, reports: No repertoire was sampled before or during the peak T cell response, only after it. A rise in Spike-specific TCR breadth and depth followed two AZD1222 doses. Unmutated variant regions are reportedly targeted by nearly half of spike-specific TCRs.

Unmatched junction bases numbered 8, after V lost 6 bases and J lost 1 base. Germline V gene data show CDR1 as MNHEY and CDR2 as SMNVEV (reference sequence). This CDR3 comprises 15 residues. Analyses pooled second doses at about 4 or about 12 weeks. Sequencing used immunoSEQ multiplex PCR; TCRdb keeps in-frame clones, though not all of them. The sample shows under 150,000 clones, roughly 93% of them seen only once. This sample comprised peripheral blood, obtained 28 days after the second AZD1222 dose. The chain links TRBV27 to TRBJ1-2; 7 nucleotides line up with TRBD1. This clonotype was sampled from an adult who received the AZD1222 COVID-19 vaccine. The CDR3 loop reads CASSVLGGLNYGYTF. CDR3 nucleotide sequence: TGTGCCAGCAGCGTACTAGGGGGCCTTAACTATGGCTACACCTTC.